This TCR beta chain was captured in a study of identical twins. Ten or more counts support this clonotype. Its antigen is unidentified. TCRdb ran MiXCR on the 5' RACE reads and lists one entry per CDR3 protein. The sample lists approximately 220,000 distinct CDR3 sequences, 7.5% occurring once. V lost 6 bases, J lost 10 bases, and 2 bases stayed unmatched. There are 11 residues in the CDR3. General study results and limits: Potential partial confounding of zero-insertion analyses by invariant MAIT and iNKT cells was noted.

The data also belong to a second study, concerning yellow fever vaccine responses in identical twins.

The specimen was memory (CD45RO+) T cells sorted from blood. This receptor was identified in a woman under 30 in good health. V usage is TRBV12-3 or TRBV12-4 and J usage is TRBJ1-3; 8 bases match TRBD1. Written as DNA, the CDR3 is TGTGCCAGCAGAGACAGGGGTACCATATATTTT. It translates to CASRDRGTIYF.